This section outlines one T cell receptor (beta chain) sequence together with its context. This clone's antigen is unknown. Base quality data are lacking; no much larger clone is found one base away. V is reduced by 6 bases and J by 1 base, leaving a spacing of 9 bases between them. Taken from the germline V gene (reference sequence), the CDR1 and CDR2 loops are LNHDA and SQIVND. The CDR3 goes from the cysteine to the phenylalanine over 14 residues. The sequence is cut down to CDR3 DNA, 42 bases in frame from base 1. The immunoSEQ Assay, a bias-controlled multiplex PCR, was used to amplify TCRbeta CDR3 regions from genomic DNA. The authors' analysis ran thus. The number of nucleated cells in each sample was estimated by amplification of reference gene primers within the assay. Sequence reads were collapsed and filtered to measure the absolute abundance of every unique TCRbeta CDR3 rearrangement. For each sample, productive Simpson clonality was calculated as the square root of Simpson's diversity index across productive rearrangements. In TCRdb, the immuneACCESS table is reduced to in-frame sequences with V and J assigned. These tables do not hold every clone; where another copy was compared, an unresolved V gene accounts for under half, and the others remain unexplained. V and J calls and clone size come straight from that table; D and trimming were deduced from the DNA. This sample gives about 58,000 clones in total; 85% to 90% of them show up just once. The biggest ten clones account for more than 10% of the sample.

Each collaborating institution followed its own protocols to collect whole blood in K2EDTA tubes. For TCRbeta analysis, collaborators shipped samples as frozen whole blood, isolated PBMCs, or DNA extracted from either of those sample types. The source of the sample is a study of blood T cell repertoires in COVID-19 (dated by TCRdb to 2019 to 2021). Background for the entire study: Collaborator samples came from the United States, Italy and Spain and covered acute and convalescent phases of COVID-19. The material from the prospective study consisted of cDNA or gDNA derived from T cells, B-cell-depleted T cells, or PBMCs. Subjects who had been exposed to COVID-19, were actively infected with it, or had recovered from it provided the deeply sampled blood TCRbeta repertoires that made up the dataset. The repertoires were made available in a free public database intended to serve as a resource for research on the immune response to SARS-CoV-2. The samples were drawn from two sources: the first 160 participants of the ongoing ImmuneRACE study, and 1,000 to 1,500 subjects contributed by 6 global collaborators. Nearly every sample came with metadata listing a de-identified subject ID, COVID-19 status, age in years and sex. Where available, HLA class I and class II types were obtained from metadata supplied by the sample provider rather than from assay-based typing.

Findings and caveats that apply to the study as a whole: Clinical and demographic metadata were provided uncurated, with the amount varying by source and participant.

The chain is assembled from TRBV19 and TRBJ2-2; possibly the D gene is TRBD2, per 6 matching bases. The clonotype comes from a man in his 60s with active COVID-19. The sequenced sample consisted of peripheral blood. The DNA is TGTGCCAGTAGGTTGGAGGGGAACACCGGGGAGCTGTTTTTT. It encodes CASRLEGNTGELFF.